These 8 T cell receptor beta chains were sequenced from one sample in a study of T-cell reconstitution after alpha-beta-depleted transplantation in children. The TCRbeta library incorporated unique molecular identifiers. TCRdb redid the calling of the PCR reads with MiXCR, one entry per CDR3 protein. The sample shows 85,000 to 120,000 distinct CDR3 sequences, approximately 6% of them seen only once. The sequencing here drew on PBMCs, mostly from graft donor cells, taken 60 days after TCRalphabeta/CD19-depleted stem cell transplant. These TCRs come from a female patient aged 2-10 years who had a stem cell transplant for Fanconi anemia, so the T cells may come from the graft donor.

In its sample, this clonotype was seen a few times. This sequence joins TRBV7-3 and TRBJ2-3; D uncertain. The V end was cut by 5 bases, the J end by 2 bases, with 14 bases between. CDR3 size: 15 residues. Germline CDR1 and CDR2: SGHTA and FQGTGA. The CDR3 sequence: CASSPGFPHTDTQYF. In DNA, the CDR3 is TGTGCCAGCAGCCCAGGATTTCCGCACACAGATACGCAGTATTTT. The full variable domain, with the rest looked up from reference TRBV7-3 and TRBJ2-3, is GAGVSQTPSNKVTEKGKYVELRCDPISGHTALYWYRQSLGQGPEFLIYFQGTGAADDSGLPNDRFFAVRPEGSVSTLKIQRTERGDSAVYLCASSPGFPHTDTQYFGPGTRLTVL.

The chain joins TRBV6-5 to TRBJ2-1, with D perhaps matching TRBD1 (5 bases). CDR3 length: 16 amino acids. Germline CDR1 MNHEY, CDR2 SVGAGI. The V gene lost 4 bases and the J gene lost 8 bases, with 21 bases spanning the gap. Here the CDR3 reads CASSSPTRTGADEQFF. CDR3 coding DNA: TGTGCCAGCAGTTCTCCCACGCGAACTGGGGCGGATGAGCAGTTCTTC.

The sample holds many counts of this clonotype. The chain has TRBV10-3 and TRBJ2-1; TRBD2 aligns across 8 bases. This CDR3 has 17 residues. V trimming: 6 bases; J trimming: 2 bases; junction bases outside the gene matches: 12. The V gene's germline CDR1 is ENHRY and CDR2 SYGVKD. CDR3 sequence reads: CAISPGPLAATYNEQFF. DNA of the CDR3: TGTGCCATCAGCCCTGGACCACTAGCGGCCACCTACAATGAGCAGTTCTTC.

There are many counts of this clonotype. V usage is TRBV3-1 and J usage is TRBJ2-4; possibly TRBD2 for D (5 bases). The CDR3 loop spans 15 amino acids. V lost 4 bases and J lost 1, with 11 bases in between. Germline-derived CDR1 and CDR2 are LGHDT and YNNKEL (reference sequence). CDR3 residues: CASSPGVTAKNIQYF. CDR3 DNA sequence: TGTGCCAGCAGCCCCGGGGTAACGGCCAAAAACATTCAGTACTTC. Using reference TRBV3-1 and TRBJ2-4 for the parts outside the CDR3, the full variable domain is DTAVSQTPKYLVTQMGNDKSIKCEQNLGHDTMYWYKQDSKKFLKIMFSYNNKELIINETVPNRFSPKSPDKAHLNLHINSLELGDSAVYFCASSPGVTAKNIQYFGAGTRLSVL.

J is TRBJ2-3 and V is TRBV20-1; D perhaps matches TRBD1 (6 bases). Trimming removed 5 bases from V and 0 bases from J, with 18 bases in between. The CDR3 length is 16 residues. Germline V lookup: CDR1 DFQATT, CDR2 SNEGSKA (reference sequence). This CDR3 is CSAAKGEPSSTDTQYF. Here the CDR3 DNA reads TGCAGTGCTGCTAAGGGGGAACCTTCTAGCACAGATACGCAGTATTTT.

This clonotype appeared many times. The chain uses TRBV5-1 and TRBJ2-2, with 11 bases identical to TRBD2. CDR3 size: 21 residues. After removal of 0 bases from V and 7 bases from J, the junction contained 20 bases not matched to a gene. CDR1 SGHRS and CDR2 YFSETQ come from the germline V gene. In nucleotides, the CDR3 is TGCGCCAGCAGCTTGGCCCCAATAGCGGGAGGGCCGAATTTCCCCCACGGGGAGCTGTTTTTT. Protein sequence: CASSLAPIAGGPNFPHGELFF.

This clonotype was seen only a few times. CDR3 amino acids: CSARPPGTWANEKLFF. The CDR3, as DNA: TGCAGTGCTAGACCGCCTGGGACTTGGGCTAATGAAAAACTGTTTTTT. The chain links TRBV20-1 to TRBJ1-4, with D maybe TRBD1 (5 bases). The V end was cut by 2 bases, the J end by 3 bases, with 16 bases between. The CDR3 sequence is 16 residues long. Per the germline V gene, CDR1 is DFQATT and CDR2 is SNEGSKA (reference sequence).

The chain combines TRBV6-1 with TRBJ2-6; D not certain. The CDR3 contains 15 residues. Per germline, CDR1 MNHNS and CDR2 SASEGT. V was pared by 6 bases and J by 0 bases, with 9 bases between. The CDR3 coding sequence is TGTGCCAGCAGACAAGGGTCCTCTGGGGCCAACGTCCTGACTTTC. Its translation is CASRQGSSGANVLTF.